The present T cell receptor beta chain was sequenced within a study of blood T cell repertoires in COVID-19. The wider study: From the United States, Italy and Spain came samples of acute and convalescent COVID-19. T cells, B-cell-depleted T cells, or PBMCs provided the cDNA or gDNA that served as material.

The table came from immunoSEQ multiplex PCR; TCRdb's copy has only in-frame clones and leaves some out. The sample contains 50,000 to 65,000 clones, 86% of which appear only once. Per the germline V gene, CDR1 is SGHAT and CDR2 is FQNNGV. Trimming stripped 2 bases from V and 3 bases from J, with 10 bases between. The CDR3 covers 14 residues. The chain recombines TRBV11-2 with TRBJ1-1; D is unresolved. The material sequenced was peripheral blood. The sequence came from a man between 35 and 55 years old with acute or convalescent COVID-19. CDR3 sequence reads: CASSLSAGDTEAFF. The CDR3 DNA follows: TGTGCCAGCAGCTTATCGGCAGGCGACACTGAAGCTTTCTTT.